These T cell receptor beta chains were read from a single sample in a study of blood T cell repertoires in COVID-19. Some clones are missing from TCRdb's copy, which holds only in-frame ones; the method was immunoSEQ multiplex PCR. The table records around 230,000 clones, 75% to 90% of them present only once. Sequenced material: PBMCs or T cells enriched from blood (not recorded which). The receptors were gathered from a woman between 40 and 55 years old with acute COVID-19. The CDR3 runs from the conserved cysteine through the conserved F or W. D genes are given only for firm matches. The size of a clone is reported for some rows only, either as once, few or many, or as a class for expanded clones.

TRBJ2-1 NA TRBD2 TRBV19 CASTIAGGTWNGEQFF TGTGCCAGTACCATAGCGGGAGGGACGTGGAATGGTGAGCAGTTCTTC
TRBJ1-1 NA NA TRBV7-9 CASSTETFAFF TGTGCCAGCAGTACGGAGACGTTTGCTTTCTTT
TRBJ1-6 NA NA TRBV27 CASTSTGTLNSPLHF TGTGCCAGCACCTCTACCGGGACACTTAATTCACCCCTCCACTTT
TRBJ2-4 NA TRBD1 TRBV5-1 CASSLDRDRGPVPQYF TGCGCCAGCAGCTTGGACCGGGACAGGGGTCCTGTTCCTCAGTACTTC
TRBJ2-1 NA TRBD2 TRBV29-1 CSVGGGTSGGSYNEQFF TGCAGCGTGGGCGGAGGGACTAGCGGGGGGTCCTACAATGAGCAGTTCTTC
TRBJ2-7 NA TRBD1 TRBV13 CASSRQGNYEQYF TGTGCCAGCAGCCGACAGGGGAACTACGAGCAGTACTTC
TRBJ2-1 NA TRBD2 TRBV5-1 CASSLELAGGNNEQFF TGCGCCAGCAGCTTGGAACTAGCGGGGGGGAACAATGAGCAGTTCTTC
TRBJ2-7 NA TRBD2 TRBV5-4 CASSPGGSRAYEQYF TGTGCCAGCAGCCCGGGAGGTTCTAGAGCCTACGAGCAGTACTTC
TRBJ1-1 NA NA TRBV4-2 CASSQQVTNTEAFF TGTGCCAGCAGCCAACAGGTTACTAACACTGAAGCTTTCTTT
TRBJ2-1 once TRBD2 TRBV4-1 CASSQDRIAGGHNEQFF TGCGCCAGCAGCCAAGATCGGATAGCGGGAGGACACAATGAGCAGTTCTTC
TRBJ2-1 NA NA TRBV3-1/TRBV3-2 CASSQDRATLGDEQFF TGTGCCAGCAGCCAAGATAGGGCGACCCTCGGGGATGAGCAGTTCTTC
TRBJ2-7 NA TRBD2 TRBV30 CAWSVLAGGYEQYF TGTGCCTGGAGTGTCCTAGCGGGAGGCTACGAGCAGTACTTC
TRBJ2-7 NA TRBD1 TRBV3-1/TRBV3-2 CASSQAGTAYEQYF TGTGCCAGCAGCCAAGCAGGGACAGCTTACGAGCAGTACTTC
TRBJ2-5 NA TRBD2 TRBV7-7 CASSPGLAGRETQYF TGTGCTAGCAGCCCGGGCCTAGCGGGACGGGAGACCCAGTACTTC
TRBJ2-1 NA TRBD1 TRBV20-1 CSARTGYEQFF TGCAGTGCTCGGACAGGGTATGAGCAGTTCTTC
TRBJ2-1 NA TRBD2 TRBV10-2 CASSGSRAAGVVHEQFF TGCGCCAGCAGTGGCTCCCGGGCAGCGGGAGTTGTCCATGAGCAGTTCTTC
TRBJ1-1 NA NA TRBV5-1 CASSSAGASSEAFF TGCGCCAGCAGCTCGGCGGGGGCGTCTTCTGAAGCTTTCTTT
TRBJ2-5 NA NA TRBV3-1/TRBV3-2 CASQLLGQQETQYF TGTGCCAGCCAACTTCTCGGACAGCAAGAGACCCAGTACTTC
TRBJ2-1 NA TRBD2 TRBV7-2 CASSQAGGLVDEQFF TGTGCCAGCAGCCAAGCGGGAGGGTTGGTAGATGAGCAGTTCTTC
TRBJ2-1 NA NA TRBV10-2 CASQLGNHEQFF TGCGCCAGCCAATTGGGCAACCATGAGCAGTTCTTC
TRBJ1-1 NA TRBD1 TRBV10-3 CAIRTTGEGNTEAFF TGTGCCATCAGAACAACAGGGGAAGGAAACACTGAAGCTTTCTTT